One and the same sample provided the 9 T cell receptor beta chains below, sequenced in a study of T-cell reconstitution after alpha-beta-depleted transplantation in children. Unique molecular identifiers featured in how the TCRbeta library was prepared. TCRdb recomputed calls from the PCR reads with MiXCR, one row per CDR3 protein. The sample has some 350,000 distinct CDR3 sequences; around 10% are singletons. The starting material was PBMCs from the stem cell graft donor, obtained from the stem cell graft. The receptors come from a human donor who donated a stem cell graft to a child with acute lymphoblastic leukemia.

J is TRBJ1-2 and V is TRBV7-9; D not resolved. CDR3 length equals 12 residues. Germline values: CDR1 SEHNR, CDR2 FQNEAQ (reference sequence). V lost 2 bases to trimming and J lost 8 bases, with 9 bases between them. The CDR3: CASSLFREGYTF. The CDR3, as DNA: TGTGCCAGCAGCTTATTTCGGGAAGGCTACACCTTC.

The chain is built from TRBV6-1 and TRBJ2-1, with a tentative D call TRBD2 (6 bases). The CDR3 length is 14 residues. Germline-derived CDR1 and CDR2 are MNHNS and SASEGT. The V end lost 8 bases, the J end lost 4 bases, and 15 bases lay between the germline ends. The CDR3 DNA reads as TGTGCCAGCGCCTCTAAAGGACTATACAATGAGCAGTTCTTC. Protein sequence: CASASKGLYNEQFF.

The chain employs TRBV11-2 and TRBJ2-5; D tentatively reads TRBD1 or TRBD2 (5 bases each). The V gene lost 4 bases and the J gene lost 5 bases, with 11 bases spanning the gap. This CDR3 is built from 13 residues. Germline loops: CDR1 SGHAT, CDR2 FQNNGV. The CDR3 loop is CASSSGLPETQYF. The CDR3, as DNA: TGTGCCAGCAGCTCGGGGCTTCCGGAGACCCAGTACTTC.

At least ten counts were recorded for this clonotype. The chain recombines TRBV20-1 with TRBJ2-4; 8 bases map to TRBD1. The CDR3 is 15 residues long. J gave up 9 bases and V 5 bases, and 15 bases lay outside the gene matches. CDR1 and CDR2 from the germline V gene are DFQATT and SNEGSKA (reference sequence). CDR3 loop: CSAVRTGQDFSIQYF. CDR3 in DNA: TGCAGTGCTGTACGGACGGGACAGGACTTCTCCATTCAGTACTTC.

The chain joins TRBV27 to TRBJ1-1, with D perhaps matching TRBD1 (5 bases). The germline gives CDR1 MNHEY, CDR2 SMNVEV (reference sequence). The V end lost 5 bases, the J end lost 4 bases, and 11 bases lay between the germline ends. The CDR3 runs 13 residues. Here the CDR3 DNA reads TGTGCCAGCAGTCCGGGGGGGGTCACTGAAGCTTTCTTT. Translation gives CASSPGGVTEAFF.

The genes are TRBV20-1 and TRBJ1-4, with 9 bases identical to TRBD1. Germline V CDR1 and CDR2: DFQATT, SNEGSKA (reference sequence). The CDR3 is made up of 14 amino acids. J gave up 7 bases and V 1 base, and 4 bases lay outside the gene matches. CDR3 region: CSARGQGGSEKLFF. The CDR3 DNA reads as TGCAGTGCTAGAGGACAGGGGGGGAGTGAAAAACTGTTTTTT.

This clonotype has a count of ten or more. The chain carries TRBV5-1 and TRBJ1-5; D not certain. With 0 bases removed from V and 2 bases from J, the gap between germline ends came to 9 bases. The germline V gene has CDR1 SGHRS and CDR2 YFSETQ. The CDR3 length is 15 residues. CDR3 loop: CASSLDPDGNQPQHF. The CDR3 nucleotides read TGCGCCAGCAGCTTGGACCCGGACGGCAATCAGCCCCAGCATTTT.

At least ten counts were recorded for this clonotype. The chain couples TRBV4-3 to TRBJ2-7; possible D gene TRBD1, 5 bases. The CDR3 loop spans 15 amino acids. From germline, CDR1 is LGHNA and CDR2 YSLEER. The V gene lost 2 bases and the J gene lost 5 bases, with 16 bases spanning the gap. Here the CDR3 DNA reads TGCGCCAGCAGCCAATCCAGGGCCTTCACGAACGAGCAGTACTTC. It is translated as CASSQSRAFTNEQYF.

The V call is TRBV4-3, the J call TRBJ2-1; no clear D. The ends were cut back, 0 bases at V and 6 bases at J, with 9 bases in the middle. In germline, CDR1 is LGHNA, CDR2 YSLEER. This CDR3 has 14 residues. The CDR3 spells CASSQDSFSNEQFF. As DNA, the CDR3 is TGCGCCAGCAGCCAAGATAGTTTTTCCAATGAGCAGTTCTTC.